Each of the 32 T cell receptor beta chains below was sequenced from the same sample in a study of blood T cell repertoires in COVID-19. Some clones are missing from TCRdb's copy, which holds only in-frame ones; the method was immunoSEQ multiplex PCR. The table includes hundreds of thousands of clones, around nine tenths detected once. The material sequenced was PBMCs or T cells enriched from blood (not recorded which). The receptors shown here come from a woman in her forties or fifties who had recovered from COVID-19.

This clone was counted between two and nine times. This chain connects TRBV2 to TRBJ1-3, with TRBD1 matching 10 bases. Germline trimming cut 6 bases from V and 4 bases from J; bases unmatched to any gene: 12. The CDR3 loop spans 17 amino acids. Germline CDR1 reads SNHLY; CDR2 reads FYNNEI. CDR3: CASRTGGSIRQGNTIYF. The CDR3 nucleotides are TGTGCCAGCAGGACAGGGGGCTCGATCCGTCAGGGAAACACCATATATTTT.

The chain combines TRBV6-5 with TRBJ1-1, with 7 bases lining up with TRBD1. The J segment lost 0 bases and the V segment lost 4 bases, leaving 5 bases of the junction unmatched. This CDR3 has 15 amino acids. Germline CDR1 and CDR2: MNHEY and SVGAGI. The CDR3 region is CASSSGTDMNTEAFF. The CDR3 DNA reads as TGTGCCAGCAGTTCCGGGACAGATATGAACACTGAAGCTTTCTTT.

V is TRBV19 and J is TRBJ1-2; D unresolved. CDR1 is LNHDA, CDR2 SQIVND, per germline (reference sequence). CDR3 size: 13 residues. Trimming removed 3 bases at V and 8 bases at J, with 13 bases between. Here the CDR3 reads CASSMGRQRGYTF. DNA of the CDR3: TGTGCCAGTAGTATGGGCCGCCAACGGGGCTACACCTTC.

The chain carries TRBV21-1 and TRBJ1-6; TRBD1, the table's D call, was not compared with the DNA. TRBV21-1 is termed a pseudogene. The CDR3 runs to 16 residues. The CDR3 loop reads CASSKTQGDSGSPLHF. In DNA form, the CDR3 reads TGTGCCAGCAGCAAAACCCAGGGGGACTCGGGTTCACCCCTCCACTTT.

The rearrangement uses TRBV6-6 and TRBJ2-6; the match to TRBD1 covers 8 bases. Germline values: CDR1 MNHNY, CDR2 SVGAGI (reference sequence). V trimming: 6 bases; J trimming: 3 bases; junction bases outside the gene matches: 4. CDR3 length equals 15 residues. The CDR3 DNA reads as TGTGCCAGCAGAACAGGGGGAATTGGGGCCAACGTCCTGACTTTC. Residues: CASRTGGIGANVLTF.

The chain carries TRBV30 and TRBJ2-1; TRBD2 matches at 14 bases. The CDR3 runs to 15 residues. Germline-derived CDR1 and CDR2 are GTSNPN and SVGIG (reference sequence). V lost 4 bases to trimming and J lost 7 bases; unmatched junction nucleotides: 6. The CDR3 DNA follows: TGTGCCTGGATGGGACTAGCGGGAGTTGGGAATGAGCAGTTCTTC. As protein: CAWMGLAGVGNEQFF.

The chain carries TRBV28 and TRBJ1-4, with TRBD1 as a possible D gene (5 bases). V lost 2 bases and J 6 bases, leaving 10 bases between the germline ends. Germline CDR1 reads MDHEN; CDR2 reads SYDVKM. The CDR3 spans 14 residues. CDR3 loop: CASSLLDSYEKLFF. CDR3 nucleotides: TGTGCCAGCAGTTTACTCGACAGCTATGAAAAACTGTTTTTT. Variable domain in full (rest from reference TRBV28 and TRBJ1-4): DVKVTQSSRYLVKRTGEKVFLECVQDMDHENMFWYRQDPGLGLRLIYFSYDVKMKEKGDIPEGYSVSREKKERFSLILESASTNQTSMYLCASSLLDSYEKLFFGSGTQLSVL.

This chain links TRBV6-2 or TRBV6-3 with TRBJ2-7, with 10 bases identical to TRBD2. This CDR3 comprises 16 residues. Germline-derived CDR1 and CDR2 are MNHEY and SVGEGT. V shed 4 bases and J 1 base; nucleotides not matched to a gene: 7. CDR3 DNA: TGTGCCAGCAGTTTAGTTTTAGCGGGAGGTTCCTACGAGCAGTACTTC. Its translation is CASSLVLAGGSYEQYF.

The chain joins TRBV13 to TRBJ1-1; D unclear. Germline CDR1 reads PRHDT; CDR2 reads FYEKMQ (reference sequence). The V end lost 6 bases, the J end lost 14 bases, and 28 bases lay between the germline ends. This CDR3 contains 15 residues. The CDR3 spells CASRRATGSLNARFF. CDR3 DNA sequence: TGTGCCAGCAGGCGCGCGACCGGGTCTCTTAATGCTCGATTCTTT. The entire variable domain, with the rest obtained from reference TRBV13 and TRBJ1-1, is as follows: AAGVIQSPRHLIKEKRETATLKCYPIPRHDTVYWYQQGPGQDPQFLISFYEKMQSDKGSIPDRFSAQQFSDYHSELNMSSLELGDSALYFCASRRATGSLNARFFGQGTRLTVV.

The rearrangement links TRBV5-6 to TRBJ1-5; D is ambiguous. V was pared by 2 bases and J by 1 base, with 4 bases between. Germline assignment: CDR1 SGHDT and CDR2 YYEEEE. This CDR3 spans 13 amino acids. This CDR3 reads CASSFQSNQPQHF. For the CDR3, the DNA is TGTGCCAGCAGCTTCCAAAGCAATCAGCCCCAGCATTTT.

The rearrangement links TRBV5-4 to TRBJ2-2, with 9 bases identical to TRBD2. Unmatched junction bases numbered 3, after V lost 3 bases and J lost 3 bases. Germline-derived CDR1 and CDR2 are SGHNT and YYREEE (reference sequence). The CDR3 contains 15 residues. CDR3 DNA sequence: TGTGCCAGCAGCTCGACTAGCGGATACACCGGGGAGCTGTTTTTT. It specifies CASSSTSGYTGELFF.

The chain links TRBV24-1 to TRBJ2-7; 7 bases line up with TRBD2. This CDR3 has 12 residues. Germline CDR1 and CDR2: KGHDR and SFDVKD. The V gene end was trimmed by 3 bases and the J gene end by 12 bases; junction bases not matched to a gene: 7. This CDR3 is CATSDDWRGLYF. CDR3 sequence (DNA): TGTGCCACCAGTGATGATTGGCGGGGGTTGTACTTC.

The chain uses TRBV18 and TRBJ2-1; TRBD2 matches 14 bases. V trimming: 3 bases; J trimming: 9 bases; junction bases outside the gene matches: 7. Germline V gene data show CDR1 as KGHSH and CDR2 as LQKENI. The CDR3 has 16 amino acids. CDR3 bases: TGTGCCAGCTCACCCCTGACTAGCGGGAGGGTAGTTGAGCAGTTCTTC. Its translation: CASSPLTSGRVVEQFF.

V and J are TRBV4-1 and TRBJ1-4; the D is unclear. The V end was cut by 2 bases, the J end by 3 bases, with 16 bases between. The CDR3 totals 17 residues. CDR1 MGHRA and CDR2 YSYEKL come from the germline V gene. CDR3 protein: CASSQLTLRLANEKLFF. The CDR3 nucleotides are TGCGCCAGCAGCCAACTAACCCTGAGGCTAGCTAATGAAAAACTGTTTTTT.

J is TRBJ2-7 and V is TRBV7-8, with 7 bases that match TRBD2. V shed 5 bases and J 3 bases; nucleotides not matched to a gene: 7. CDR3 length equals 14 residues. Germline V lookup: CDR1 SGHVS, CDR2 FQNEAQ. The CDR3 nucleotides read TGTGCCAGCAGCGACGGGACTAACATCTACGAGCAGTACTTC. It translates to CASSDGTNIYEQYF.

This chain joins TRBV30 and TRBJ2-1; 7 nucleotides align to TRBD1. There are 16 residues in the CDR3. V was clipped by 0 bases and J by 8 bases; unmatched bases: 13. The V gene's germline CDR1 is GTSNPN and CDR2 SVGIG (reference sequence). The CDR3 nucleotides are TGTGCCTGGAGTGTAAGGTCGGCAGGGGGTTTCTATGAGCAGTTCTTC. Residues: CAWSVRSAGGFYEQFF. Looking up the rest from reference TRBV30 and TRBJ2-1 gives the full variable domain: SQTIHQWPATLVQPVGSPLSLECTVEGTSNPNLYWYRQAAGRGLQLLFYSVGIGQISSEVPQNLSASRPQDRQFILSSKKLLLSDSGFYLCAWSVRSAGGFYEQFFGPGTRLTVL.

A few counts support this clone. V is TRBV11-2 and J is TRBJ2-7, with 7 bases matching TRBD1. Germline-derived CDR1 and CDR2 are SGHAT and FQNNGV. This CDR3 comprises 13 residues. V lost 4 bases and J lost 4; bases outside the gene matches: 4. CDR3 sequence: CASSWGQQYEQYF. In nucleotides, the CDR3 is TGTGCCAGCAGCTGGGGACAGCAATACGAGCAGTACTTC.

J is TRBJ1-2 and V is TRBV19; no clear D gene. The CDR3 spans 14 residues. V was shortened by 4 bases and J by 8 bases, with 17 bases between the two germline ends. CDR1 is LNHDA and CDR2 is SQIVND in the germline V gene (reference sequence). In DNA form, the CDR3 reads TGTGCCAGTAGTACCTTTACACCGGAGGGCGGCTACACCTTC. It translates to CASSTFTPEGGYTF.

The V gene is TRBV7-2, the J gene TRBJ2-5, with 13 bases identical to TRBD2. The ends lost 4 bases at V and 9 bases at J; junction bases unmatched: 11. The germline V gene encodes CDR1 SGHTA and CDR2 FQGNSA. The CDR3 is 16 amino acids. In nucleotides, the CDR3 is TGTGCCAGCAGCTCTCGGACTAGCGGGGGACCTGGGGCCCAGTACTTC. Amino acid sequence: CASSSRTSGGPGAQYF.

As regards this clone: The sample contains more than one DNA sequence encoding this CDR3. This sequence joins TRBV28 and TRBJ2-7; D remains ambiguous. V lost 1 base and J lost 2, with 3 bases in between. Germline values: CDR1 MDHEN, CDR2 SYDVKM. This CDR3 contains 12 residues. CDR3 nucleotides: TGTGCCAGCAGTTTATCAACCTACGAGCAGTACTTC. Encoded protein: CASSLSTYEQYF. Full variable domain (remainder filled in from reference TRBV28 and TRBJ2-7): DVKVTQSSRYLVKRTGEKVFLECVQDMDHENMFWYRQDPGLGLRLIYFSYDVKMKEKGDIPEGYSVSREKKERFSLILESASTNQTSMYLCASSLSTYEQYFGPGTRLTVT.

The genes are TRBV4-3 and TRBJ2-7; TRBD1 matches 7 bases. CDR1 is LGHNA and CDR2 is YSLEER in the germline V gene. This CDR3 spans 14 amino acids. J was trimmed by 6 bases and V by 0 bases; bases with no gene match: 5. The CDR3 sequence is CASSQDEGAAEQYF. The DNA for the CDR3 is TGCGCCAGCAGCCAAGATGAGGGGGCGGCCGAGCAGTACTTC.

The chain recombines TRBV7-3 with TRBJ1-1; 7 bases are a match to TRBD1. Trimming removed 5 bases from V and 1 base from J; junction bases left unmatched: 7. Germline CDR1 reads SGHTA; CDR2 reads FQGTGA. The CDR3 has 15 amino acids. This CDR3 reads CASSPQGQRNTEAFF. The DNA of the CDR3 is TGTGCCAGCAGCCCCCAGGGACAGAGGAACACTGAAGCTTTCTTT.

The gene calls are TRBV6-2 or TRBV6-3 and TRBJ1-2, with 9 bases lining up with TRBD1. Germline CDR1 is MNHEY and CDR2 is SVGEGT. Trimming at V came to 6 bases and at J to 2 bases, leaving 4 bases not matched to a gene. This CDR3 spans 14 amino acids. As DNA, the CDR3 is TGTGCCAGCAGCTCACAGGGGGCAAACTATGGCTACACCTTC. Protein product: CASSSQGANYGYTF.

In its sample, this clone was seen once. The chain carries TRBV25-1 and TRBJ2-7; no clear D. The CDR3 runs 14 residues. The ends were cut back, 4 bases at V and 0 bases at J, with 10 bases in the middle. CDR1 and CDR2 from the germline V gene are MGHDK and SYGVNS. DNA for the CDR3: TGTGCCAGCAGTGTAAAAGGCGGCTCCTACGAGCAGTACTTC. This translates into CASSVKGGSYEQYF.

The CDR3: CASSPSPAGLVNEQFF. In nucleotides, the CDR3 is TGCGCCAGCAGCCCTTCCCCGGCGGGATTGGTGAATGAGCAGTTCTTC. This chain uses TRBV4-1 with TRBJ2-1, with D possibly being TRBD2 (6 bases). Germline V gene sequence: CDR1 MGHRA, CDR2 YSYEKL. There are 16 residues in the CDR3. V shed 4 bases and J shed 7 bases, with 20 bases lying between them.

As regards this clone: Other DNA variants within this sample encode the same CDR3. The genes are TRBV18 and TRBJ1-1; 8 bases fit TRBD1. The length of the CDR3 is 12 residues. V trimming: 6 bases; J trimming: 6 bases; junction bases outside the gene matches: 3. Germline V gives CDR1 KGHSH, CDR2 LQKENI. The CDR3: CASSQQGAEAFF. The CDR3 nucleotides read TGTGCCAGCTCCCAACAGGGGGCTGAAGCTTTCTTT. The full variable domain, its missing parts supplied by reference TRBV18 and TRBJ1-1, is NAGVMQNPRHLVRRRGQEARLRCSPMKGHSHVYWYRQLPEEGLKFMVYLQKENIIDESGMPKERFSAEFPKEGPSILRIQQVVRGDSAAYFCASSQQGAEAFFGQGTRLTVV.

This chain links TRBV27 with TRBJ1-3; D uncertain. There are 13 residues in the CDR3. Trimming pared 6 bases from V and 0 bases from J, leaving 6 bases between. CDR1 is MNHEY and CDR2 is SMNVEV in the germline V gene (reference sequence). The CDR3 DNA reads TGTGCCAGCAGGGGCAGCTCTGGAAACACCATATATTTT. Its protein product is CASRGSSGNTIYF.

This chain links TRBV28 with TRBJ1-2; perhaps TRBD1 as D (5 bases). CDR3 length: 18 amino acids. Between the trimmed V and J ends, which lost 2 bases and 0 bases, there was a span of 19 bases. CDR1 is MDHEN, CDR2 SYDVKM, per germline. In DNA, the CDR3 is TGTGCCAGCAGTTTAGGCGGGGCGGGCAGCCCAGCTAACTATGGCTACACCTTC. It codes for CASSLGGAGSPANYGYTF.

This chain links TRBV5-1 with TRBJ2-1, with 7 bases that match TRBD2. Germline lookup yields CDR1 SGHRS and CDR2 YFSETQ. V was clipped by 0 bases and J by 2 bases; unmatched bases: 5. The CDR3 runs 16 residues. CDR3 residues: CASSLAAGETYNEQFF. DNA of the CDR3: TGCGCCAGCAGCTTGGCTGCGGGAGAAACCTACAATGAGCAGTTCTTC.

The CDR3 bases are TGTGCCAGCAGACGGAACAGGGGGCTGTTGTTTGGAAACACCATATATTTT. Amino acid sequence: CASRRNRGLLFGNTIYF. The V and J genes are TRBV28 and TRBJ1-3, with TRBD1 matching over 9 bases. CDR1 is MDHEN and CDR2 is SYDVKM in the germline V gene. The trim removed 6 bases at V and 3 bases at J, leaving 12 bases unmatched. The CDR3 is 17 residues long.

This chain joins TRBV19 and TRBJ2-1; 13 nucleotides line up with TRBD2. The V and J ends lost 3 bases and 3 bases, in that order; junction bases with no gene match: 8. The CDR3 contains 18 residues. Germline V gene sequence: CDR1 LNHDA, CDR2 SQIVND (reference sequence). This CDR3 reads CASSMGTSGMMYYNEQFF. The CDR3, as DNA: TGTGCCAGTAGTATGGGGACTAGCGGGATGATGTACTACAATGAGCAGTTCTTC.

The rearrangement joins TRBV6-5 to TRBJ1-2, with 7 bases that match TRBD1. Looked up from germline, CDR1 is MNHEY and CDR2 is SVGAGI. J was trimmed by 5 bases and V by 2 bases; bases with no gene match: 5. The CDR3 runs 14 residues. The DNA for the CDR3 is TGTGCCAGCAGTTACCGGGACAGCGGATATGGCTACACCTTC. It codes for CASSYRDSGYGYTF.